Below, 19 T cell receptor beta chains from the same sample are listed, as sequenced in a study of OX40 agonist ivuxolimab in advanced cancers. Produced via immunoSEQ multiplex PCR; TCRdb's table is partial and in-frame only. The data hold tens of thousands of clones, with about 94% observed a single time. The sequenced sample was CD4+ or CD8+ T cells sorted from blood, obtained in a trial of the OX40 agonist ivuxolimab. These receptors were obtained from an adult with an advanced solid tumor such as melanoma, head and neck, liver or kidney cancer.

The J gene is TRBJ2-1, the V gene TRBV28; 9 bases match TRBD2. CDR1 is MDHEN and CDR2 is SYDVKM in the germline V gene. The CDR3 runs 15 residues. V was clipped by 6 bases and J by 12 bases; unmatched bases: 15. The CDR3 nucleotides are TGTGCCAGCAGCCCGGGAACTAGCGGGTCCGAGGGGCAGTTCTTC. Protein product: CASSPGTSGSEGQFF.

The chain has TRBV19 and TRBJ2-2; 11 bases match TRBD1. This CDR3 region has 18 residues. V lost 7 bases, J lost 2 bases, and 12 bases stayed unmatched. Germline V gene lookup returns CDR1 LNHDA and CDR2 SQIVND (reference sequence). This chain's CDR3 is CASNTGQGALSNTGELFF. The CDR3 bases are TGTGCCAGTAACACCGGACAGGGGGCACTGAGCAACACCGGGGAGCTGTTTTTT.

The genes are TRBV5-4 and TRBJ2-3; D is unresolved. Trimming stripped 4 bases from V and 6 bases from J, with 12 bases between. The CDR3 consists of 13 residues. Germline V gene data show CDR1 as SGHNT and CDR2 as YYREEE (reference sequence). The CDR3 loop is CASSPGPADTQYF. CDR3 in DNA: TGTGCCAGCAGCCCCGGCCCGGCGGATACGCAGTATTTT.

The chain employs TRBV4-3 and TRBJ2-7; TRBD1 might be the D (6 bases). V gave up 5 bases and J gave up 0 bases, with 14 bases separating them. Germline CDR1 reads LGHNA; CDR2 reads YSLEER. The CDR3 totals 15 residues. The CDR3 DNA reads as TGCGCCAGCAGCGGGAATGGACAGCACTCCTACGAGCAGTACTTC. Its protein product is CASSGNGQHSYEQYF.

The genes are TRBV19 and TRBJ1-1; 7 nucleotides match TRBD1. The V gene's germline CDR1 is LNHDA and CDR2 SQIVND (reference sequence). J gave up 5 bases and V 5 bases, and 8 bases lay outside the gene matches. The CDR3 has 14 residues. For the CDR3, the DNA is TGTGCCAGTAGTCCGTGGACAGGCGGAACTGAAGCTTTCTTT. Translation: CASSPWTGGTEAFF.

This clone was observed a single time. This chain connects TRBV28 to TRBJ1-6, with D possibly TRBD1 on 5 matching bases. The germline V gene encodes CDR1 MDHEN and CDR2 SYDVKM. The CDR3 is 15 residues long. The germline V and J ends were trimmed by 4 bases and 5 bases, with 12 bases remaining between them. CDR3 region: CASSSSSTDNSPLHF. CDR3 bases: TGTGCCAGCAGTTCATCCTCGACAGATAATTCACCCCTCCACTTT.

This chain joins TRBV19 and TRBJ2-7, with 9 bases lining up with TRBD1. The J segment lost 3 bases and the V segment lost 4 bases, leaving 7 bases of the junction unmatched. There are 15 residues in the CDR3. The germline V gene has CDR1 LNHDA and CDR2 SQIVND (reference sequence). DNA for the CDR3: TGTGCCAGTAGTACTGGACAGGGGTCAATCTACGAGCAGTACTTC. It codes for CASSTGQGSIYEQYF. Full variable domain (remainder filled in from reference TRBV19 and TRBJ2-7): DGGITQSPKYLFRKEGQNVTLSCEQNLNHDAMYWYRQDPGQGLRLIYYSQIVNDFQKGDIAEGYSVSREKKESFPLTVTSAQKNPTAFYLCASSTGQGSIYEQYFGPGTRLTVT.

Of note for this clone: This specimen includes other DNA sequences encoding the same CDR3. The CDR3 is CASSLGGNTEAFF. The CDR3 nucleotides are TGTGCCAGCAGTTTGGGAGGGAACACTGAAGCTTTCTTT. This chain connects TRBV27 to TRBJ1-1; no clear D. The V gene lost 3 bases and the J gene lost 1 base, with 6 bases spanning the gap. The CDR3 runs to 13 residues. Germline loops: CDR1 MNHEY, CDR2 SMNVEV (reference sequence).

The chain couples TRBV7-9 to TRBJ2-6, with D unresolved. V was pared by 5 bases and J by 2 bases, with 4 bases between. The CDR3 totals 13 residues. The germline V gene encodes CDR1 SEHNR and CDR2 FQNEAQ (reference sequence). In DNA form, the CDR3 reads TGTGCCAGCAGCCCGCCTGGGGCCAACGTCCTGACTTTC. Translation gives CASSPPGANVLTF.

This clone has a single count. Other DNA sequences in this sample translate to the same CDR3. V gene TRBV13 combines with J gene TRBJ1-1, with unresolved D. Trimming cost V 0 bases and J 0 bases, with 8 bases left between them. CDR3 length: 15 amino acids. Germline CDR1 reads PRHDT; CDR2 reads FYEKMQ (reference sequence). The CDR3 coding sequence is TGTGCCAGCAGCTTAGGACGGGGTTTGAACACTGAAGCTTTCTTT. It codes for CASSLGRGLNTEAFF.

This chain uses TRBV6-5 with TRBJ1-6; a possible D gene is TRBD1 (5 bases). The germline CDR1 and CDR2 sequences are MNHEY and SVGAGI. The V end lost 6 bases, the J end lost 10 bases, and 10 bases lay between the germline ends. This CDR3 comprises 12 residues. The CDR3 DNA is TGTGCCAGCAGCCACAGGAGCTCACCCCTCCACTTT. It encodes CASSHRSSPLHF.

This clone came up a few times. V and J are TRBV5-1 and TRBJ1-1; D possibly corresponds to TRBD1 (6 bases). The germline V and J ends were trimmed by 1 base and 0 bases, with 13 bases remaining between them. The CDR3 runs 16 residues. Germline V gene lookup returns CDR1 SGHRS and CDR2 YFSETQ. CDR3 amino acids: CASSLIGQSMNTEAFF. The CDR3 nucleotides read TGCGCCAGCAGCTTGATAGGACAGTCGATGAACACTGAAGCTTTCTTT.

The V call is TRBV6-4, the J call TRBJ1-1, with TRBD1 identical over 7 bases. This CDR3 contains 13 residues. The J segment lost 4 bases and the V segment lost 6 bases, leaving 5 bases of the junction unmatched. Germline CDR1 MRHNA, CDR2 SNTAGT. CDR3 DNA: TGTGCCAGCAGGCTCTCAGGGGGCACTGAAGCTTTCTTT. It codes for CASRLSGGTEAFF.

The genes are TRBV6-6 and TRBJ1-1; D is possibly TRBD1 (5 bases). V was cut by 10 bases and J by 5 bases, with 11 bases left in between. The CDR3 contains 11 residues. Germline lookup yields CDR1 MNHNY and CDR2 SVGAGI (reference sequence). The CDR3: CATRAGTEAFF. DNA of the CDR3: TGTGCCACCCGGGCAGGGACTGAAGCTTTCTTT.

The chain links TRBV5-6 to TRBJ2-1; D possibly uses TRBD1 or TRBD2 (5 bases each). The CDR3 length is 16 residues. Germline CDR1 and CDR2: SGHDT and YYEEEE. Trimming pared 3 bases from V and 0 bases from J, leaving 13 bases between. The CDR3 nucleotides are TGTGCCAGCAGCTGGGGGTGGACCGACTCCTACAATGAGCAGTTCTTC. It codes for CASSWGWTDSYNEQFF.

The chain uses TRBV9 and TRBJ2-7; D is possibly TRBD1 or TRBD2 (5 bases each). Germline CDR1 SGDLS, CDR2 YYNGEE. The CDR3 runs to 14 residues. V was cut by 0 bases and J by 3 bases, with 10 bases left in between. CDR3 DNA: TGTGCCAGCAGCGTAGGGGGGAATATCTACGAGCAGTACTTC. It encodes CASSVGGNIYEQYF.

This clone came up once. This sequence joins TRBV4-1 and TRBJ1-1, with D possibly matching TRBD1 (6 bases). The germline V gene has CDR1 MGHRA and CDR2 YSYEKL. This CDR3 spans 15 amino acids. Between the trimmed V and J ends, which lost 1 base and 3 bases, there was a span of 12 bases. The DNA for the CDR3 is TGCGCCAGCAGCCAAGCGTCAGGGGCCGACACTGAAGCTTTCTTT. Translation gives CASSQASGADTEAFF.

V is TRBV7-2 and J is TRBJ1-1; TRBD1 aligns across 10 bases. The CDR3 totals 16 residues. The V segment lost 4 bases and the J segment 3 bases; nucleotides outside the gene matches: 8. The germline gives CDR1 SGHTA, CDR2 FQGNSA. This CDR3 reads CASSYDRGLSDTEAFF. CDR3 bases: TGTGCCAGCAGCTACGACAGGGGGCTCTCGGACACTGAAGCTTTCTTT. Filled out from reference TRBV7-2 and TRBJ1-1, the complete variable domain reads GAGVSQSPSNKVTEKGKDVELRCDPISGHTALYWYRQSLGQGLEFLIYFQGNSAPDKSGLPSDRFSAERTGGSVSTLTIQRTQQEDSAVYLCASSYDRGLSDTEAFFGQGTRLTVV.

The V and J genes are TRBV10-3 and TRBJ2-7; a possible D gene is TRBD1 (5 bases). Between the trimmed V and J ends, which lost 7 bases and 0 bases, there was a span of 10 bases. The CDR3 extends over 13 amino acids. The germline gives CDR1 ENHRY, CDR2 SYGVKD. For the CDR3, the DNA is TGTGCCATCAAGACAGAGAGCTCCTACGAGCAGTACTTC. Its protein is CAIKTESSYEQYF.